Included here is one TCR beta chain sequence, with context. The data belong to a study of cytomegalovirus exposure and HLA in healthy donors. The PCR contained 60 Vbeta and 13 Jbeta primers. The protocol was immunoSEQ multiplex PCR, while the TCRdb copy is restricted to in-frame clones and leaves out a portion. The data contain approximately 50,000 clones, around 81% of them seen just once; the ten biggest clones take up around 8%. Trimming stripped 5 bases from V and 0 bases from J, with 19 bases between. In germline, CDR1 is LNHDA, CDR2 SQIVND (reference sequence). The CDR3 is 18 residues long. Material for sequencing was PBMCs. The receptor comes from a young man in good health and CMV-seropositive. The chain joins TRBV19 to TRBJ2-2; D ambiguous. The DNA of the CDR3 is TGTGCCAGTAGTCCGGAGTGGTTCAGACCGACGAACACCGGGGAGCTGTTTTTT. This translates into CASSPEWFRPTNTGELFF.